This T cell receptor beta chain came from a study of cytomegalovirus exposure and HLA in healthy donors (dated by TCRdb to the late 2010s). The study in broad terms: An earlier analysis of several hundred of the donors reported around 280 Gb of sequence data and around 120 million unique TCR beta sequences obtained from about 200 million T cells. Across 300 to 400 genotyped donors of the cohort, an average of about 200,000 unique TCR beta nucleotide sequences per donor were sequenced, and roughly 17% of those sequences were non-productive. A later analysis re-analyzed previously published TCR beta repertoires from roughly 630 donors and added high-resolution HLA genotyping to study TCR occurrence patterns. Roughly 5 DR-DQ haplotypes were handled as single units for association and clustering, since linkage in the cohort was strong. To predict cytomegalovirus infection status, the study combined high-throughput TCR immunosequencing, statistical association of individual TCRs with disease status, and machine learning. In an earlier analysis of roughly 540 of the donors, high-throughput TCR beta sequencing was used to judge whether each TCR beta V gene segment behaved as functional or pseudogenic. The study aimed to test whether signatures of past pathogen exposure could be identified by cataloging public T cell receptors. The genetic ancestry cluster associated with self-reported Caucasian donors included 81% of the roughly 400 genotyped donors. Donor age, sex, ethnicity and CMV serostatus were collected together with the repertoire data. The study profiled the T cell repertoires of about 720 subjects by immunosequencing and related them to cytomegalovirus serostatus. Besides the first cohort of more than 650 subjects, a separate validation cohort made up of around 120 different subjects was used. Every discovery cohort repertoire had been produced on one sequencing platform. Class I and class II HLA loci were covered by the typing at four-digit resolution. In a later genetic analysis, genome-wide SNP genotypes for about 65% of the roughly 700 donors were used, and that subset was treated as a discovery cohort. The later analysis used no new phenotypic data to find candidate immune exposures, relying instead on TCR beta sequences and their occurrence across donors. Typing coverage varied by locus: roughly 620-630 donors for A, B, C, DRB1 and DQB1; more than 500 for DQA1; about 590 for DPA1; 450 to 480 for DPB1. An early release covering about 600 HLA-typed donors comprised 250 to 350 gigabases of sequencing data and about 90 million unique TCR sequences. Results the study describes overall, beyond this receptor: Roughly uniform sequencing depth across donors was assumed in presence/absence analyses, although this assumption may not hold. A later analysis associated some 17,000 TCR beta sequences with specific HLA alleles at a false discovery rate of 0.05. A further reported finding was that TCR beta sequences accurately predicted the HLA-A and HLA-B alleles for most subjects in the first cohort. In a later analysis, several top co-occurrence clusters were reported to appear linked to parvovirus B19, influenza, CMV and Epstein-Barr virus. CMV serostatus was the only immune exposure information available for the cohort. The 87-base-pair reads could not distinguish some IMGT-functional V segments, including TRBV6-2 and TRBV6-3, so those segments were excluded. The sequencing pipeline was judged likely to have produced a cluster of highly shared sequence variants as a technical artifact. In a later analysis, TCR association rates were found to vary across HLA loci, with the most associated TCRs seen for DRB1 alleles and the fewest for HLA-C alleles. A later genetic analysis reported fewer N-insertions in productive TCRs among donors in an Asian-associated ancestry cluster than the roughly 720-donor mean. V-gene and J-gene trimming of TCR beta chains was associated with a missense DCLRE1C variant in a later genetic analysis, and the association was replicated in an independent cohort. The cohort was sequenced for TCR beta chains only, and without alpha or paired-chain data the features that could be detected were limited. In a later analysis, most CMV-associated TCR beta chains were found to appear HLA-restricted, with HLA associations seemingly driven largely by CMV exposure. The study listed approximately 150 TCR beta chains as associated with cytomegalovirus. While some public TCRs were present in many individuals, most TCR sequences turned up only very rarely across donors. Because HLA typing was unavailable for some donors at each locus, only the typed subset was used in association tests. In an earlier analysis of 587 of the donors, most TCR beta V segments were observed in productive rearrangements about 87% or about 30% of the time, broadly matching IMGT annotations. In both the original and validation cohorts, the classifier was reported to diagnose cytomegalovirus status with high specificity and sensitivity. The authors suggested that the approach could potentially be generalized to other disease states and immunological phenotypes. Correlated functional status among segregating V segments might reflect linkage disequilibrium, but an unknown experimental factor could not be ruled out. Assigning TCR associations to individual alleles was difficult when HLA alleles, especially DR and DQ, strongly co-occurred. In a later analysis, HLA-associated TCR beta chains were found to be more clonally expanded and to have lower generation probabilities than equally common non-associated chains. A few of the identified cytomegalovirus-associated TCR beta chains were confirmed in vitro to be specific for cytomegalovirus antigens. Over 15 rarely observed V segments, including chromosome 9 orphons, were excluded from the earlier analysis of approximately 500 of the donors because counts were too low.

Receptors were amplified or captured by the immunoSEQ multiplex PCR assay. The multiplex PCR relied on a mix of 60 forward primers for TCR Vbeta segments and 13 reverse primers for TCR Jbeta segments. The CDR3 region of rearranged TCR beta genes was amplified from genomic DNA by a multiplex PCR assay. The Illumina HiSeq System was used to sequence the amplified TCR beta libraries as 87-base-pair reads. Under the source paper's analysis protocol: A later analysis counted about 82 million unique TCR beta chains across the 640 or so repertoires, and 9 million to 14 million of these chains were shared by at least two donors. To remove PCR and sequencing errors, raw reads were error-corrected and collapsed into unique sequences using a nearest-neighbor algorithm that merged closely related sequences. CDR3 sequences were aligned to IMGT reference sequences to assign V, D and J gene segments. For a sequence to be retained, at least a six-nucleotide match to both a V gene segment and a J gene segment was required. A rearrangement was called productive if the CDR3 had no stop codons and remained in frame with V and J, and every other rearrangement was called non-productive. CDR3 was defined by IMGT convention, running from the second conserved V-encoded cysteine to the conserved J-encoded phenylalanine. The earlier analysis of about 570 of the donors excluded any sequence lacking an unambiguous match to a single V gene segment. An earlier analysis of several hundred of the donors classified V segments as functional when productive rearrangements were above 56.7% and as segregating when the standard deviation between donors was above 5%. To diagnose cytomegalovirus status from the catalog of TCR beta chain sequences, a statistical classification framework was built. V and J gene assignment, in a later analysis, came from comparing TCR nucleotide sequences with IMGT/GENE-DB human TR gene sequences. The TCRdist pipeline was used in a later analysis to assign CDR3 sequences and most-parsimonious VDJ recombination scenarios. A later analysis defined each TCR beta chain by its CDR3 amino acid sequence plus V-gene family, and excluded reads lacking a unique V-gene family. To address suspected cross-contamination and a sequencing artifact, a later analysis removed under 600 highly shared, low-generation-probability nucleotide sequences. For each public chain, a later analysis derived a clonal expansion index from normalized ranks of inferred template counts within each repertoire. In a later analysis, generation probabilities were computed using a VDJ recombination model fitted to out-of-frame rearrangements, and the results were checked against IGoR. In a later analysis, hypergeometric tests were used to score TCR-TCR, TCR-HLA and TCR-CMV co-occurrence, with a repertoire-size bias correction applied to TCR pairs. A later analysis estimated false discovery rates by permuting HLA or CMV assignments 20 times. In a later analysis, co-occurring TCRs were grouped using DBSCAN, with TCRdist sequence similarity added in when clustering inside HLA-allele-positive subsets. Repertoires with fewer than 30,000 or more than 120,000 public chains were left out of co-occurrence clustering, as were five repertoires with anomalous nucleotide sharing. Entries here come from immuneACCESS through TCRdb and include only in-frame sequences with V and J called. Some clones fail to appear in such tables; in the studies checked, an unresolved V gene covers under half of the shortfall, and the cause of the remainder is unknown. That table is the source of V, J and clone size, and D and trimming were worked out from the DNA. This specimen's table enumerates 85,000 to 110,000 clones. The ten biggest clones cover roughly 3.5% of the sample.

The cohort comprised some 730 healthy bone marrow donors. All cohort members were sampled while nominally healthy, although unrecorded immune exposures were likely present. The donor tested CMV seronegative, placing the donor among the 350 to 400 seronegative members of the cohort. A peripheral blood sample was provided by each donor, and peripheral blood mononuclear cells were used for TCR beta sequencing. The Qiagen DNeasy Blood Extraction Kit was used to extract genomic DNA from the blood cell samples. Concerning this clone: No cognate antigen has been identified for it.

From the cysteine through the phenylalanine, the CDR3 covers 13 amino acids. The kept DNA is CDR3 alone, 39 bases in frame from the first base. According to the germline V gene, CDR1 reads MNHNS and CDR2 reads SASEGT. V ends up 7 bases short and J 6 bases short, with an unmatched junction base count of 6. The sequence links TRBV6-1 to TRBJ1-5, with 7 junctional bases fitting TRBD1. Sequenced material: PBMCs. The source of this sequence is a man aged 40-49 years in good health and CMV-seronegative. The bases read TGTGCCAGCACGGAGACAGGGACTCAGCCCCAGCATTTT. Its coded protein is CASTETGTQPQHF.